Listed here are 3 T cell receptor beta chains from one sample, sequenced in a study of T cells in Graves' hyperthyroidism and ophthalmopathy (dated by TCRdb to 2018 to 2020). Library prep was done by multiplex PCR. These reads were obtained on an Illumina HiSeq 2000. The TCR beta CDR3 regions were amplified from RNA transcripts. The TCR CDR3 was subjected to a first round of RT-PCR using the HTBI primer set and the Qiagen OneStep RT-PCR kit. TCRdb applied fastp at Q25 and MiXCR to the public reads, then kept only in-frame beta chains. CDR3 protein sequences are deduplicated, and each keeps its most common genes and DNA. The table for this sample lists about 840,000 distinct CDR3 sequences; over 35% of them were counted only once. More than 7% of the sample lies in the top ten. Sequencing was done on a sample of blood. The receptors shown here come from a man between 18 and 35 years old with Graves' hyperthyroidism.

The chain uses TRBV12-3 or TRBV12-4 and TRBJ1-4, with D possibly matching TRBD1 (5 bases). Deletions cut 8 bases from V and 3 bases from J, with 10 bases between. CDR3 length: 13 residues. CDR3 nucleotides: TGTGCCAGCCGGCGGGGGGCTAATGAAAAACTGTTTTTT. Its protein product is CASRRGANEKLFF.

For this clonotype: A much larger clone differs by one base, so this may be a read error. The V gene is TRBV6-5, the J gene TRBJ2-5, with D tentatively TRBD2 (5 bases). The CDR3 length is 15 residues. V shed 3 bases and J shed 5 bases, with 16 bases lying between them. Germline V CDR1 and CDR2: MNHEY, SVGAGI. The CDR3 DNA reads TGTGCCAGCAGTTATCGCAGGTTTCCGGGGGAGACCCAGTACTTC. Protein product: CASSYRRFPGETQYF.

This chain connects TRBV12-5 to TRBJ2-7; TRBD2 is a possible D gene (6 bases). V was clipped by 5 bases and J by 3 bases, with 8 bases between them. The length of the CDR3 is 12 residues. CDR1 and CDR2 (germline): LGHNT, FRNRAP. CDR3 loop: CASGGGVYEQYF. The DNA of the CDR3 is TGTGCTAGTGGTGGCGGGGTCTACGAGCAGTACTTC.